The source of this TCR beta chain is a study of tumor and adjacent non-tumor tissue in lung cancer. Study details: The cohort had around eleven adenocarcinoma, 2 squamous cell and 1 small cell patients.

The template was RNA from unsorted bulk tissue. More than 3 cm separated this lung sample from the edge of the tumor. Chemotherapy-naive patients with new lung cancer underwent thoracic surgery in China, August–late 2014. This CDR3 contains 17 residues. Trimming removed 4 bases from V and 2 bases from J; junction bases left unmatched: 12. CDR1 and CDR2 from the germline V gene are MGHRA and YSYEKL. Three rounds of nested PCR, following a modified ARM-PCR protocol, produced the TCRbeta library. In TCRdb, the multiplex PCR reads were re-called with MiXCR into one record per CDR3 protein. The table records approximately 44,000 distinct CDR3 sequences, roughly 60% of them present only once.

The chain employs TRBV4-1 and TRBJ2-3; 7 bases align to TRBD2. Sequenced input: distant non-tumor lung tissue. The receptor was isolated from a man between 50 and 59 years old with non-small cell lung cancer. In nucleotides, the CDR3 is TGCGCCAGCAGCCCCAATTCGGCTAGCGGCAACACAGATACGCAGTATTTT. Translated, it gives CASSPNSASGNTDTQYF.